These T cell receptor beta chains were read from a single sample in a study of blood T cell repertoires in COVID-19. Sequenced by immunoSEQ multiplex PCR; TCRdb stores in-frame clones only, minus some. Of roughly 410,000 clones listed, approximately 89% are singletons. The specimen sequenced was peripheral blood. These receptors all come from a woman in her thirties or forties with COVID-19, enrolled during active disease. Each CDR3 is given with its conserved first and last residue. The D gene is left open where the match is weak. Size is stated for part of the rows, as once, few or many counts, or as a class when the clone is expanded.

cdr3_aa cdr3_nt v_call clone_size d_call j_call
CASSLIRRDTEAFF TGTGCCAGCAGTTTAATACGGAGGGACACTGAAGCTTTCTTT TRBV27 few - TRBJ1-1
CASSSSSGGYEQYF TGTGCCAGCAGCTCCTCTAGCGGCGGCTACGAGCAGTACTTC TRBV7-2 - TRBD2 TRBJ2-7
CASSYSGTGLSGNTIYF TGTGCCAGCAGTTACTCCGGGACAGGACTCTCTGGAAACACCATATATTTT TRBV6-2/TRBV6-3 - TRBD1 TRBJ1-3
CASSQVRGSEAFF TGTGCCAGCAGCCAAGTACGGGGGAGTGAAGCTTTCTTT TRBV14 - - TRBJ1-1
CASSLFPGAQPQHF TGTGCCAGCAGTTTATTCCCAGGGGCCCAGCCCCAGCATTTT TRBV27 - - TRBJ1-5
CASSSHTGGGLEKLFF TGTGCCAGCAGTTCGCACACAGGGGGAGGTTTGGAAAAACTGTTTTTT TRBV6-6 - TRBD1 TRBJ1-4
CASSRDRGHEKLFF TGTGCCAGCAGTAGAGACAGGGGGCATGAAAAACTGTTTTTT TRBV2 - TRBD1 TRBJ1-4
CASSLVGWASGSSDTQYF TGTGCCAGCAGCTTAGTAGGTTGGGCTAGCGGGAGTTCAGATACGCAGTATTTT TRBV7-2 once TRBD2 TRBJ2-3
CATSSRDRDTQYF TGTGCCACCAGCAGTCGCGATCGGGATACGCAGTATTTT TRBV15 - - TRBJ2-3
CASSQSSLPPGYTF TGTGCCAGCAGCCAAAGTAGTCTGCCTCCGGGCTACACCTTC TRBV3-1/TRBV3-2 once - TRBJ1-2
CASSLGQGKHLF TGTGCCAGCAGTTTAGGACAGGGAAAACATTTATTC TRBV12-3/TRBV12-4 - TRBD1 TRBJ2-7
CASSSLLQGLSGNTIYF TGTGCCAGCAGTTCTCTACTCCAGGGACTCTCTGGAAACACCATATATTTT TRBV28 - - TRBJ1-3
CASRDYNTGELFF TGTGCCAGCCGGGACTACAACACCGGGGAGCTGTTTTTT TRBV6-5 - TRBD2 TRBJ2-2
CASSVQAGGFEDFANTGELFF TGTGCCAGCAGCGTACAGGCGGGGGGCTTCGAAGACTTCGCGAACACCGGGGAGCTGTTTTTT TRBV9 - TRBD2 TRBJ2-2
CASRPQGTYNTEAFF TGCGCCAGCAGACCACAGGGGACCTATAACACTGAAGCTTTCTTT TRBV23-1 - TRBD1 TRBJ1-1
CASSLASGGANTQYF TGCGCCAGCAGCTTGGCCAGCGGGGGGGCTAATACGCAGTATTTT TRBV5-1 - TRBD2 TRBJ2-3
CASSFSTGPPVQPQHF TGTGCCAGCAGTTTTTCAACTGGTCCCCCGGTACAGCCCCAGCATTTT TRBV6-5 - - TRBJ1-5
CASSQVQGTQYF TGTGCCAGCAGCCAAGTGCAGGGGACCCAGTACTTC TRBV3-1/TRBV3-2 - - TRBJ2-5
CASSQVGSSYNSPLHF TGTGCCAGCAGCCAAGTGGGGAGCTCCTATAATTCACCCCTCCACTTT TRBV14 - - TRBJ1-6
CASSQGLAGYEQYF TGTGCCAGCAGCCAAGGACTAGCAGGCTACGAGCAGTACTTC TRBV4-2 - TRBD2 TRBJ2-7
CASSAGGAYNEKLFF TGTGCCAGCAGCGCGGGGGGGGCGTATAATGAAAAACTGTTTTTT TRBV28 - - TRBJ1-4
CSVYLLLTEAFF TGCAGCGTTTATCTATTGTTGACTGAAGCTTTCTTT TRBV29-1 - - TRBJ1-1
CASSYDSTFSGNTIYF TGTGCCAGCAGTTACGACAGTACTTTCTCTGGAAACACCATATATTTT TRBV6-6 - - TRBJ1-3
CASSSPDYYGYTF TGCGCCAGCAGCTCTCCCGACTACTATGGCTACACCTTC TRBV5-1 - - TRBJ1-2
CSASRGTGPNNEQFF TGCAGTGCTAGTCGTGGGACAGGCCCGAACAATGAGCAGTTCTTC TRBV20-1 few TRBD1 TRBJ2-1
CASSSAYFRTYNANQPQHF TGTGCCAGCAGTTCCGCCTATTTCCGGACATACAATGCCAATCAGCCCCAGCATTTT TRBV28 - - TRBJ1-5
CASSLGRGSPHEKLFF TGTGCCAGCAGCCTGGGCAGGGGCTCCCCCCATGAAAAACTGTTTTTT TRBV5-8 - - TRBJ1-4
CASSLRGQYNQPQHF TGTGCCAGCAGTTTAAGAGGACAGTACAATCAGCCCCAGCATTTT TRBV28 - - TRBJ1-5
CASRSSDQPQHF TGTGCCAGCAGGTCCAGCGATCAGCCCCAGCATTTT TRBV6-5 - - TRBJ1-5
CAWRDRGALNTIYF TGTGCCTGGAGAGACAGGGGCGCGCTAAACACCATATATTTT TRBV30 - TRBD1 TRBJ1-3
CASSPPSGIEAFF TGTGCCAGCTCACCACCCTCGGGGATCGAAGCTTTCTTT TRBV18 - - TRBJ1-1
CASSLGPVGTANEKLFF TGCGCCAGCAGCTTGGGACCTGTGGGGACAGCTAATGAAAAACTGTTTTTT TRBV5-1 - TRBD1 TRBJ1-4
CASSSPTGVGYTF TGTGCCAGCAGCTCACCCACAGGGGTGGGCTACACCTTC TRBV7-3 - TRBD1 TRBJ1-2
CASTGGQPYEQYF TGTGCCAGCACGGGAGGGCAACCCTACGAGCAGTACTTC TRBV16 - TRBD2 TRBJ2-7
CASSIIQAGNEAFF TGTGCCAGTAGTATAATACAGGCTGGTAATGAAGCTTTCTTT TRBV19 - - TRBJ1-1
CASSRDRVNTEAFF TGCGCCAGCAGCCGGGACAGGGTCAACACTGAAGCTTTCTTT TRBV5-1 - TRBD1 TRBJ1-1
CASPQRWGLAHYEQYF TGTGCCAGCCCCCAGCGGTGGGGACTAGCCCACTACGAGCAGTACTTC TRBV28 few TRBD2 TRBJ2-7
CASKIETGGNEQFF TGTGCCAGCAAAATCGAGACAGGGGGCAATGAGCAGTTCTTC TRBV6-4 - TRBD1 TRBJ2-1
CASSQGLGQGNQPQHF TGCGCCAGCAGCCAAGGGTTGGGACAGGGAAATCAGCCCCAGCATTTT TRBV4-3 - TRBD1 TRBJ1-5
CASSLSGDRASNQPQHF TGTGCCAGCAGTTTATCGGGGGACAGGGCTAGCAATCAGCCCCAGCATTTT TRBV27 - TRBD1 TRBJ1-5
CASSRDLGGNTEAFF TGTGCCAGCAGTCGGGACCTAGGGGGGAACACTGAAGCTTTCTTT TRBV6-5 - - TRBJ1-1